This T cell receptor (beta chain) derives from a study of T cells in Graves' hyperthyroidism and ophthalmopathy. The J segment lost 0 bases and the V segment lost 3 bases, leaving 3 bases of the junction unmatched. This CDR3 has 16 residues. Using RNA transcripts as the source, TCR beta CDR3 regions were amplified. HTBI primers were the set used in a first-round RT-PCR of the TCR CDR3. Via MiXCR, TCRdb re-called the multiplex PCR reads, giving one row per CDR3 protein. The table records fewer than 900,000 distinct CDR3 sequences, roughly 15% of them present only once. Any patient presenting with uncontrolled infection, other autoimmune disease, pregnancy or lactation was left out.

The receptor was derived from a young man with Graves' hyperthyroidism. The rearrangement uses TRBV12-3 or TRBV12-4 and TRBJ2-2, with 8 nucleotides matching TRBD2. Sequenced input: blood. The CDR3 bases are TGTGCCAGCAGTTTTGAAGCGGGGGCGAACACCGGGGAGCTGTTTTTT. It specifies CASSFEAGANTGELFF.